One sample yielded the 23 T cell receptor beta chains listed below, sequenced in a study of shared clonotypes between healthy human individuals. Repertoires were generated with immunoSEQ multiplex PCR, while TCRdb's copy carries only in-frame clones and drops some. Of roughly 2.5 million clones listed, just over 90% are singletons. The sequenced material came from naive CD4+ T cells sorted from blood. Subset given: CD45RA+ positively selected. The receptors derive from a young man in good health.

The chain uses TRBV30 and TRBJ2-7; D is tentatively TRBD1 or TRBD2 (5 bases each). Deletions cut 3 bases from V and 2 bases from J, with 11 bases between. Germline V gene sequence: CDR1 GTSNPN, CDR2 SVGIG (reference sequence). This CDR3 contains 13 residues. CDR3 loop: CAWSKMGAYEQYF. CDR3 sequence (DNA): TGTGCCTGGAGCAAGATGGGGGCCTACGAGCAGTACTTC.

This clone was counted a few times. The V call is TRBV6-5, the J call TRBJ1-1, with TRBD1 identical over 7 bases. The CDR3 extends over 13 amino acids. CDR1 and CDR2 from the germline V gene are MNHEY and SVGAGI. V lost 2 bases to trimming and J lost 8 bases; unmatched junction nucleotides: 5. The DNA of the CDR3 is TGTGCCAGCAGTTACCGAACGACAGGGGAAGCTTTCTTT. Translating gives CASSYRTTGEAFF.

About this clone: The same CDR3 can be traced to other DNA sequences in this sample. V gene TRBV11-2 combines with J gene TRBJ1-3, with D possibly being TRBD1 (6 bases). The CDR3 length is 15 residues. Germline lookup yields CDR1 SGHAT and CDR2 FQNNGV. V lost 3 bases, J lost 1 base, and 10 bases lay in between. Written as DNA, the CDR3 is TGTGCCAGCAGCTTGGACAGTTTATCTGGAAACACCATATATTTT. It codes for CASSLDSLSGNTIYF.

The V call is TRBV5-1, the J call TRBJ2-7, with 7 bases aligning to TRBD1. The CDR3 length is 15 residues. Germline CDR1 and CDR2: SGHRS and YFSETQ. V lost 1 base to trimming and J lost 0 bases; unmatched junction nucleotides: 4. CDR3 bases: TGCGCCAGCAGCTTGAGACAGGGTAGCTCCTACGAGCAGTACTTC. Protein product: CASSLRQGSSYEQYF.

This chain's CDR3 is CASTLGDRGLSPLHF. CDR3 DNA sequence: TGTGCCAGCACCTTGGGGGACAGGGGGCTTTCACCCCTCCACTTT. The chain joins TRBV28 to TRBJ1-6; 12 positions match TRBD1. In germline, CDR1 is MDHEN, CDR2 SYDVKM. The CDR3 is made up of 15 amino acids. V lost 7 bases and J lost 9; bases outside the gene matches: 7.

Only a few counts were recorded for this clone. The CDR3 spells CASSSPRGAGTEAFF. CDR3 nucleotides: TGTGCCAGCAGTTCCCCCAGGGGAGCAGGAACTGAAGCTTTCTTT. This rearrangement joins TRBV28 to TRBJ1-1, with a possible D match to TRBD1 (6 bases). This CDR3 has 15 amino acids. The V gene's germline CDR1 is MDHEN and CDR2 SYDVKM. V dropped 4 bases and J dropped 5 bases, with 17 bases sitting between them.

The J gene is TRBJ1-2, the V gene TRBV5-4; 12 bases agree with TRBD1. The CDR3 has 19 amino acids. V trimming: 3 bases; J trimming: 1 base; junction bases outside the gene matches: 13. Germline CDR1 SGHNT, CDR2 YYREEE (reference sequence). DNA for the CDR3: TGTGCCAGCAGCTCGGGACAGGGGGCGAAGGGGGGTATTAACTATGGCTACACCTTC. It specifies CASSSGQGAKGGINYGYTF.

This chain links TRBV5-6 with TRBJ2-6, with D perhaps TRBD1 (6 bases). The CDR3 contains 18 residues. Between the trimmed V and J ends, which lost 6 bases and 0 bases, there was a span of 19 bases. The germline V gene has CDR1 SGHDT and CDR2 YYEEEE. The CDR3 nucleotides are TGTGCCAGCACCCAACAGGGATCCCCCTTCTCTGGGGCCAACGTCCTGACTTTC. Translation gives CASTQQGSPFSGANVLTF.

The chain couples TRBV10-3 to TRBJ2-7, with D perhaps assigned TRBD1 or TRBD2 (5 bases each). V was pared by 3 bases and J by 2 bases, with 11 bases between. CDR1 is ENHRY, CDR2 SYGVKD, per germline. CDR3 length: 14 residues. In nucleotides, the CDR3 is TGTGCCATCAGTGACCGGGACGGTGCCTACGAGCAGTACTTC. Translation: CAISDRDGAYEQYF.

J is TRBJ1-1 and V is TRBV19; 8 bases match TRBD1. This CDR3 spans 15 amino acids. The V gene end was trimmed by 1 base and the J gene end by 6 bases; junction bases not matched to a gene: 7. Looked up from germline, CDR1 is LNHDA and CDR2 is SQIVND (reference sequence). The CDR3 coding sequence is TGTGCCAGTAGTATAGTGGGGACAGGAACTCCTGAAGCTTTCTTT. It is translated as CASSIVGTGTPEAFF. The full variable domain, in which reference TRBV19 and TRBJ1-1 provide the parts outside the CDR3, is DGGITQSPKYLFRKEGQNVTLSCEQNLNHDAMYWYRQDPGQGLRLIYYSQIVNDFQKGDIAEGYSVSREKKESFPLTVTSAQKNPTAFYLCASSIVGTGTPEAFFGQGTRLTVV.

The chain has TRBV4-1 and TRBJ2-3; 10 nucleotides agree with TRBD2. CDR1 and CDR2 from the germline V gene are MGHRA and YSYEKL. The CDR3 is 15 residues long. V shed 4 bases and J 1 base; nucleotides not matched to a gene: 2. CDR3 in amino acids: CASSLSGGGTDTQYF. The CDR3 DNA follows: TGCGCCAGCAGCCTCAGCGGGGGGGGCACAGATACGCAGTATTTT.

This chain uses TRBV29-1 with TRBJ2-2; D is undetermined. Germline CDR1 and CDR2: SQVTM and ANQGSEA. CDR3 size: 13 residues. Deletions cut 3 bases from V and 7 bases from J, with 12 bases between. The CDR3: CSVDRTGSGELFF. The DNA of the CDR3 is TGCAGCGTTGATCGGACGGGCAGCGGGGAGCTGTTTTTT.

This clone was seen a single time. The genes are TRBV5-1 and TRBJ1-2; D is unclear. Germline values: CDR1 SGHRS, CDR2 YFSETQ. The CDR3 loop spans 14 amino acids. The V gene lost 3 bases and the J gene lost 0 bases, with 9 bases spanning the gap. The DNA of the CDR3 is TGCGCCAGCAGCTCCCCGGGGACTAACTATGGCTACACCTTC. Protein sequence: CASSSPGTNYGYTF.

The V and J genes are TRBV2 and TRBJ2-1, with 14 nucleotides matching TRBD2. The CDR3 extends over 14 amino acids. Trimming took 4 bases from V and 13 from J; bases not matched to a gene: 6. Germline values: CDR1 SNHLY, CDR2 FYNNEI. The CDR3 reads CASSVTSGGVRQFF. Written as DNA, the CDR3 is TGTGCCAGCAGTGTGACTAGCGGGGGGGTTCGACAGTTCTTC.

A remark on this clone: Other nucleotide sequences from this sample produce the same CDR3. The J gene is TRBJ2-5, the V gene TRBV4-1; D is tentatively TRBD1 or TRBD2 (5 bases each). The germline V and J ends were trimmed by 1 base and 5 bases, with 11 bases remaining between them. Germline CDR1 and CDR2: MGHRA and YSYEKL. The CDR3 runs 14 residues. In DNA, the CDR3 is TGCGCCAGCAGCCAAGTGGGCAGGGAGGAGACCCAGTACTTC. This codes for CASSQVGREETQYF.

This chain connects TRBV6-6 to TRBJ2-1, with 11 bases matching TRBD2. CDR1 and CDR2 (germline): MNHNY, SVGAGI (reference sequence). The CDR3 has 16 residues. The junction had 11 bases not matched to a gene; V was cut back by 4 bases and J by 9 bases. This chain's CDR3 is CASSSIAGGPQGEQFF. DNA of the CDR3: TGTGCCAGCAGTTCCATAGCGGGGGGGCCCCAGGGTGAGCAGTTCTTC.

V gene TRBV28 combines with J gene TRBJ2-7; 7 bases are shared with TRBD2. CDR3 length equals 10 residues. V shed 9 bases, J shed 5 bases, and the junction held 1 base outside the gene matches. Germline V lookup: CDR1 MDHEN, CDR2 SYDVKM. The CDR3 loop reads CASGRDEQYF. As DNA, the CDR3 is TGTGCCAGTGGGAGGGACGAGCAGTACTTC.

This chain uses TRBV7-3 with TRBJ2-2, with a possible D match to TRBD1 (7 bases). Deletions cut 4 bases from V and 5 bases from J, with 20 bases between. Germline CDR1 and CDR2: SGHTA and FQGTGA. The CDR3 totals 17 residues. CDR3 loop: CASSSGPRGVGTGELFF. The CDR3 nucleotides are TGTGCCAGCAGCTCCGGGCCCAGGGGGGTTGGAACCGGGGAGCTGTTTTTT.

The rearrangement uses TRBV15 and TRBJ2-7, with D possibly being TRBD2 (6 bases). The germline gives CDR1 LNHNV, CDR2 YYDKDF (reference sequence). The CDR3 loop spans 16 amino acids. Trimming removed 0 bases from V and 2 bases from J, with 14 bases in between. This chain's CDR3 is CATSRDWRDSAYEQYF. In nucleotides, the CDR3 is TGTGCCACCAGCAGAGATTGGAGGGACTCCGCCTACGAGCAGTACTTC.

The chain uses TRBV4-3 and TRBJ2-1, with 9 bases lining up with TRBD2. Trimming took 5 bases from V and 1 from J; bases not matched to a gene: 9. The CDR3 contains 17 residues. Germline V gives CDR1 LGHNA, CDR2 YSLEER. The CDR3 region is CASSRGSSGISYNEQFF. The CDR3 DNA reads as TGCGCCAGCAGCAGGGGGTCTAGCGGGATTTCCTACAATGAGCAGTTCTTC.

The rearrangement joins TRBV5-4 to TRBJ1-1; 7 bases are a match to TRBD1. Germline V gene data show CDR1 as SGHNT and CDR2 as YYREEE (reference sequence). The trim removed 4 bases at V and 0 bases at J, leaving 9 bases unmatched. The CDR3 extends over 16 amino acids. CDR3 sequence reads: CASSLEDRFVNTEAFF. The CDR3, as DNA: TGTGCCAGCAGCCTTGAGGACAGGTTCGTGAACACTGAAGCTTTCTTT.

Points on this clone: This specimen includes other DNA sequences encoding the same CDR3. This rearrangement joins TRBV29-1 to TRBJ2-7, with TRBD1 as a possible D gene (6 bases). The germline V gene encodes CDR1 SQVTM and CDR2 ANQGSEA. The V end was cut by 5 bases, the J end by 1 base, with 9 bases between. The CDR3 spans 12 residues. The CDR3, as DNA: TGCAGCGTTACACAGGGATCCTACGAGCAGTACTTC. Translation gives CSVTQGSYEQYF.

The DNA of the CDR3 is TGTGCCAGCAGCCAAAAAGAAGGCTACACAGATACGCAGTATTTT. Translated: CASSQKEGYTDTQYF. V is TRBV4-2 and J is TRBJ2-3; unclear D gene. From germline, CDR1 is LGHNA and CDR2 YNFKEQ. The length of the CDR3 is 15 residues. Trimming stripped 2 bases from V and 2 bases from J, with 11 bases between.